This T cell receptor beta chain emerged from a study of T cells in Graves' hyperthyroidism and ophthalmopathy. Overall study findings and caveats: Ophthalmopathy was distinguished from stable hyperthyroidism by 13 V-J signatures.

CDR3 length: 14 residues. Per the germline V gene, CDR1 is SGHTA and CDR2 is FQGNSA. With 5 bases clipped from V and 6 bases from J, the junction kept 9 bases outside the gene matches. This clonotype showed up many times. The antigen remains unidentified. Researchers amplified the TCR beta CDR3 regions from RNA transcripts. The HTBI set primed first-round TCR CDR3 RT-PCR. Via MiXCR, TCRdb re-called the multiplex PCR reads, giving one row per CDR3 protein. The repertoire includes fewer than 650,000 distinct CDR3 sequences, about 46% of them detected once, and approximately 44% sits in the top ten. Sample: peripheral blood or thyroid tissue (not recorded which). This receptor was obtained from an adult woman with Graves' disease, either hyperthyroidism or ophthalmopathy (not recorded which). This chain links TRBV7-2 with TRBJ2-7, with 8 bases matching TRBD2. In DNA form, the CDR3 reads TGTGCCAGCAGCAGCGGTAGCGGGAAAGGCGAGCAGTACTTC. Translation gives CASSSGSGKGEQYF.